Reported below is one T cell receptor beta chain. This specimen comes from a study of blood T cell repertoires in COVID-19. Study-level background: The study drew acute and convalescent COVID-19 samples from the United States, Italy and Spain. T cells, B-cell-depleted T cells, or PBMCs supplied cDNA or gDNA.

How the authors handled the data: Researchers report that nucleated cell counts were estimated from reference gene primer amplification. Data came from immunoSEQ multiplex PCR; TCRdb stores just in-frame clones and leaves some out. V and J calls and clone size are those listed in that table; D and trimming were worked out from the DNA. The sample holds roughly 190,000 clones, around 80% seen once. V trimming: 0 bases; J trimming: 5 bases; junction bases outside the gene matches: 6. The germline CDR1 and CDR2 sequences are MNHNS and SASEGT. The CDR3 sequence is 16 residues long. The clonotype comes from a man aged 50 to 59 with active or convalescent COVID-19. Sequenced input: peripheral blood. This chain joins TRBV6-1 and TRBJ2-5; 10 bases are a match to TRBD1. The CDR3 bases are TGTGCCAGCAGTGAAGCCGGGACAGGGGCCGGGGAGACCCAGTACTTC. Translated: CASSEAGTGAGETQYF.